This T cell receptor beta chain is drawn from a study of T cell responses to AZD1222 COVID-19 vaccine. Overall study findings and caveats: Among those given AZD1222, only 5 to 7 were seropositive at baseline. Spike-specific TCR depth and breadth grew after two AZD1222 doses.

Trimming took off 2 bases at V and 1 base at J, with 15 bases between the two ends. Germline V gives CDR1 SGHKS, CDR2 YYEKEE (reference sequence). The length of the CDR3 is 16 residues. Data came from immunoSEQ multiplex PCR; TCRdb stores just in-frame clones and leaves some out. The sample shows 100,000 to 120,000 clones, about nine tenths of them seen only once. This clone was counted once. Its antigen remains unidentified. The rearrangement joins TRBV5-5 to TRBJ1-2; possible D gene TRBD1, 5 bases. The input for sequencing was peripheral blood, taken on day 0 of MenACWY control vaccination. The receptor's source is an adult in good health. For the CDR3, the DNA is TGTGCCAGCAGCTTTTCTCACAGGACAAATAACTATGGCTACACCTTC. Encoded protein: CASSFSHRTNNYGYTF.